These 19 T cell receptor beta chains originate from one sample sequenced in a study of blood T cell repertoires in COVID-19. Here immunoSEQ multiplex PCR was the method, and the copy in TCRdb shows in-frame clones only, minus some. The sample records roughly 250,000 clones, 80% to 90% being singletons. The sequenced material came from peripheral blood. The source of these receptors is a woman aged 25 to 39 with COVID-19, enrolled during active disease.

This clone was seen once. CDR3 region: CASTDGGLNTEAFF. The CDR3 nucleotides read TGTGCCAGCACCGACGGAGGCCTGAACACTGAAGCTTTCTTT. The chain links TRBV25-1 to TRBJ1-1; D gene ambiguous. CDR1 and CDR2 (germline): MGHDK, SYGVNS. The CDR3 loop spans 14 amino acids. The V end was cut by 7 bases, the J end by 0 bases, with 12 bases between. The variable domain in full, with the rest retrieved from reference TRBV25-1 and TRBJ1-1, is EADIYQTPRYLVIGTGKKITLECSQTMGHDKMYWYQQDPGMELHLIHYSYGVNSTEKGDLSSESTVSRIRTEHFPLTLESARPSHTSQYLCASTDGGLNTEAFFGQGTRLTVV.

The chain joins TRBV4-1 to TRBJ1-2, with D unclear. This CDR3 has 17 amino acids. The V gene's germline CDR1 is MGHRA and CDR2 YSYEKL. V shed 0 bases and J shed 3 bases, with 17 bases lying between them. CDR3 DNA sequence: TGCGCCAGCAGCCAAGATGAAATACCCTCTATAGACTATGGCTACACCTTC. It codes for CASSQDEIPSIDYGYTF.

The chain couples TRBV19 to TRBJ1-6, with no clear D. Germline V gives CDR1 LNHDA, CDR2 SQIVND (reference sequence). Between the trimmed V and J ends, which lost 0 bases and 0 bases, there was a span of 9 bases. The CDR3 is 17 residues long. The chain's CDR3 is CASSIDYSHSYNSPLHF. DNA of the CDR3: TGTGCCAGTAGTATAGATTATAGCCACTCCTATAATTCACCCCTCCACTTT.

The V and J genes are TRBV5-4 and TRBJ2-7; 9 nucleotides agree with TRBD1. Germline CDR1 reads SGHNT; CDR2 reads YYREEE (reference sequence). J was trimmed by 2 bases and V by 4 bases; bases with no gene match: 7. The CDR3 runs 15 residues. CDR3 sequence reads: CASSTGTGSPYEQYF. DNA of the CDR3: TGTGCCAGCAGCACCGGGACAGGGTCACCCTACGAGCAGTACTTC. The full variable domain, its missing parts supplied by reference TRBV5-4 and TRBJ2-7, is ETGVTQSPTHLIKTRGQQVTLRCSSQSGHNTVSWYQQALGQGPQFIFQYYREEENGRGNFPPRFSGLQFPNYSSELNVNALELDDSALYLCASSTGTGSPYEQYFGPGTRLTVT.

This chain links TRBV19 with TRBJ1-5; D might be TRBD1 (5 bases). CDR3 length equals 14 residues. The germline V gene encodes CDR1 LNHDA and CDR2 SQIVND (reference sequence). The V end lost 3 bases, the J end lost 7 bases, and 13 bases lay between the germline ends. The CDR3 loop reads CASSISQGKQPQHF. CDR3 nucleotide sequence: TGTGCCAGTAGTATTTCTCAGGGTAAGCAGCCCCAGCATTTT.

This sequence joins TRBV27 and TRBJ2-2, with D unclear. Per germline, CDR1 MNHEY and CDR2 SMNVEV (reference sequence). CDR3 size: 14 residues. The V gene lost 1 base and the J gene lost 4 bases, with 7 bases spanning the gap. CDR3 protein: CASSLWALTGELFF. The DNA of the CDR3 is TGTGCCAGCAGTTTATGGGCGCTCACCGGGGAGCTGTTTTTT.

The J gene is TRBJ2-1, the V gene TRBV5-1; weak D call: TRBD1 (6 bases). Germline V gene data show CDR1 as SGHRS and CDR2 as YFSETQ. This CDR3 is built from 15 residues. Trimming removed 0 bases at V and 10 bases at J, with 17 bases between. CDR3 sequence reads: CASSLVGGAPAEQFF. DNA of the CDR3: TGCGCCAGCAGCTTGGTTGGGGGCGCACCTGCCGAGCAGTTCTTC.

V and J are TRBV5-1 and TRBJ1-1, with D maybe TRBD1 (6 bases). Germline assignment: CDR1 SGHRS and CDR2 YFSETQ. The CDR3 spans 14 residues. Trimming cost V 9 bases and J 1 base, with 16 bases left between them. The CDR3 DNA reads as TGCGCCACCCGAGGGGGTTCGGGGAACACTGAAGCTTTCTTT. The encoded protein is CATRGGSGNTEAFF.

CDR3 region: CASSPTSGGAGTGELFF. CDR3 DNA: TGTGCCAGCAGCCCCACTAGCGGGGGGGCGGGCACCGGGGAGCTGTTTTTT. The chain joins TRBV11-2 to TRBJ2-2, with 13 bases fitting TRBD2. The V gene end was trimmed by 5 bases and the J gene end by 4 bases; junction bases not matched to a gene: 7. The CDR3 covers 17 residues. CDR1 SGHAT and CDR2 FQNNGV come from the germline V gene.

The chain joins TRBV19 to TRBJ2-1; weak D call: TRBD2 (6 bases). This CDR3 comprises 16 residues. Germline V lookup: CDR1 LNHDA, CDR2 SQIVND (reference sequence). V shed 0 bases and J shed 4 bases, with 13 bases lying between them. The CDR3 sequence is CASSIDWRGPYNEQFF. For the CDR3, the DNA is TGTGCCAGTAGTATAGATTGGCGGGGCCCGTACAATGAGCAGTTCTTC.

The chain has TRBV5-6 and TRBJ1-6; 7 bases fit TRBD1. This CDR3 has 15 amino acids. In germline, CDR1 is SGHDT, CDR2 YYEEEE. Trimming cost V 2 bases and J 4 bases; bases outside gene matches: 3. CDR3 nucleotide sequence: TGTGCCAGCAGCTTTAGGACAGGATATAATTCACCCCTCCACTTT. It translates to CASSFRTGYNSPLHF. Drawing the rest from reference TRBV5-6 and TRBJ1-6, the complete variable domain is DAGVTQSPTHLIKTRGQQVTLRCSPKSGHDTVSWYQQALGQGPQFIFQYYEEEERQRGNFPDRFSGHQFPNYSSELNVNALLLGDSALYLCASSFRTGYNSPLHFGNGTRLTVT.

This clone was found once. The gene calls are TRBV18 and TRBJ1-6; D is possibly TRBD1 (6 bases). V lost 3 bases to trimming and J lost 8 bases, with 14 bases between them. Germline values: CDR1 KGHSH, CDR2 LQKENI. The CDR3 extends over 15 amino acids. The CDR3 DNA follows: TGTGCCAGCTCACCCTCGCACGACAGGTATTCACCCCTCCACTTT. Translating gives CASSPSHDRYSPLHF. The full variable domain, completed using reference TRBV18 and TRBJ1-6, is NAGVMQNPRHLVRRRGQEARLRCSPMKGHSHVYWYRQLPEEGLKFMVYLQKENIIDESGMPKERFSAEFPKEGPSILRIQQVVRGDSAAYFCASSPSHDRYSPLHFGNGTRLTVT.

The chain uses TRBV11-2 and TRBJ2-7; D ambiguous. The CDR3 spans 14 residues. Trimming cost V 0 bases and J 2 bases, with 8 bases left between them. Germline V gene data show CDR1 as SGHAT and CDR2 as FQNNGV. The CDR3 is CASSLDANTYEQYF. DNA of the CDR3: TGTGCCAGCAGCTTAGACGCTAATACCTACGAGCAGTACTTC.

J is TRBJ1-6 and V is TRBV6-5; D is possibly TRBD1 (5 bases). Trimming shortened V by 3 bases and J by 7 bases, and 10 bases separated the two germline ends. CDR3 length: 14 residues. In germline, CDR1 is MNHEY, CDR2 SVGAGI. The CDR3 sequence is CASSYAGLNSPLHF. The CDR3 coding sequence is TGTGCCAGCAGTTATGCAGGGTTGAATTCACCCCTCCACTTT.

The V call is TRBV6-5, the J call TRBJ1-2, with TRBD1 matching 7 bases. This CDR3 is 15 amino acids long. Trimming took 5 bases from V and 4 from J; bases not matched to a gene: 10. Germline loops: CDR1 MNHEY, CDR2 SVGAGI. The CDR3 region is CASSPDRAGSYGYTF. CDR3 nucleotides: TGTGCCAGCAGTCCCGACAGGGCCGGCTCCTATGGCTACACCTTC.

The V and J genes are TRBV24-1 and TRBJ2-1, with D possibly being TRBD1 (6 bases). V was trimmed by 2 bases and J by 8 bases, leaving 9 bases between them. The CDR3 loop spans 13 amino acids. Germline CDR1 reads KGHDR; CDR2 reads SFDVKD. This chain's CDR3 is CATSDSGGDEQFF. CDR3 nucleotide sequence: TGTGCCACCAGTGATTCTGGGGGCGATGAGCAGTTCTTC.

V and J are TRBV5-4 and TRBJ2-7; perhaps TRBD1 as D (5 bases). CDR3 length equals 12 residues. Germline V CDR1 and CDR2: SGHNT, YYREEE (reference sequence). Trimming removed 2 bases at V and 5 bases at J, with 8 bases between. The CDR3 nucleotides are TGTGCCAGCAGCTTATGGGGCAACGAGCAGTACTTC. Translated: CASSLWGNEQYF.

The chain employs TRBV5-1 and TRBJ2-2, with D perhaps matching TRBD2 (5 bases). The CDR3 has 12 residues. V shed 2 bases and J shed 6 bases, with 5 bases lying between them. Looked up from germline, CDR1 is SGHRS and CDR2 is YFSETQ. The CDR3 DNA follows: TGCGCCAGCAGCTTCGGGGCCGGGGAGCTGTTTTTT. Translation: CASSFGAGELFF.

The rearrangement links TRBV5-4 to TRBJ1-3; no firm D call. The V end was cut by 4 bases, the J end by 0 bases, with 5 bases between. The CDR3 has 13 amino acids. CDR1 and CDR2 from the germline V gene are SGHNT and YYREEE (reference sequence). The CDR3 DNA is TGTGCCAGCAGCCGGGACTCTGGAAACACCATATATTTT. Residues: CASSRDSGNTIYF.